One and the same sample provided the 30 T cell receptor beta chains below, sequenced in a study of CXCR3-negative and CXCR3-positive naive CD8 T cells. No antigen has been identified for these receptors. Libraries were UMI-labeled 5' RACE TRB cDNA. From its re-call of the 5' RACE reads, TCRdb lists each CDR3 protein once, without DNA. The listing contains fewer than 140,000 distinct CDR3 sequences. Overall study results and limits: When CXCR3-positive naive cells were set against CXCR3-negative naive cells, the former had more hydrophobic TRB CDR3s.

The sample was naive CXCR3+ CD8+ T cells from blood. Indicated subset: CD45RO-CCR7+CD27+CD95- naive CD8+ T cells expressing CXCR3 (TNR3+). The receptors were gathered from a human donor in good health. Some clones in this sample may be carry-over from other donors' samples.

The chain uses TRBV24-1 and TRBJ2-1. The CDR3 has 14 residues. Germline V lookup: CDR1 KGHDR, CDR2 SFDVKD. This chain's CDR3 is CATSEHGDYNEQFF.

V usage is TRBV29-1 and J usage is TRBJ2-7; TCRdb picks TRBD1, but there is no DNA to check that call. The germline V gene encodes CDR1 SQVTM and CDR2 ANQGSEA. The CDR3 consists of 14 residues. CDR3 protein: CSVEFLGQDYEQYF.

CDR3 amino acids: CAISDWLDTQYF. The chain combines TRBV10-3 with TRBJ2-3. CDR1 and CDR2 from the germline V gene are ENHRY and SYGVKD. The CDR3 loop spans 12 amino acids.

The chain has TRBV7-3 and TRBJ1-2. Germline V lookup: CDR1 SGHTA, CDR2 FQGTGA. The CDR3 sequence is 15 residues long. The CDR3 sequence: CASNLTLSPMGGYTF.

The chain links TRBV29-1 to TRBJ2-6. The CDR3 consists of 14 residues. Germline CDR1 and CDR2: SQVTM and ANQGSEA. The CDR3: CSVDIGSGANVLTF.

This chain uses TRBV6-6 with TRBJ2-7; the TCRdb call, TRBD2, lacks DNA for checking. The CDR3 runs to 16 residues. Germline V gives CDR1 MNHNY, CDR2 SVGAGI (reference sequence). The CDR3 protein is CASSYPTSGPSYEQYF.

The chain joins TRBV7-9 to TRBJ1-5; TCRdb picks TRBD1, but there is no DNA to check that call. The germline gives CDR1 SEHNR, CDR2 FQNEAQ (reference sequence). The CDR3 is 17 residues long. CDR3 region: CASSFEIGQGGHQPQHF.

The V call is TRBV25-1, the J call TRBJ1-1; checking the TCRdb D call of TRBD1 is not possible without DNA. The CDR3 length is 13 residues. Germline V lookup: CDR1 MGHDK, CDR2 SYGVNS. The CDR3 sequence: CASRGQGVYEAFF.

This CDR3 reads CASSPAAAQETQYF. The rearrangement joins TRBV7-2 to TRBJ2-5; the D call from TCRdb, TRBD2, cannot be confirmed without DNA. Per germline, CDR1 SGHTA and CDR2 FQGNSA. This CDR3 spans 14 amino acids.

CDR3 amino acids: CASSWYPGGGYGCTF. This rearrangement joins TRBV7-2 to TRBJ1-2; the D gene TCRdb calls, TRBD1, cannot be checked with no DNA. This CDR3 has 15 amino acids. In germline, CDR1 is SGHTA, CDR2 FQGNSA.

This chain uses TRBV24-1 with TRBJ1-4. CDR1 KGHDR and CDR2 SFDVKD come from the germline V gene. The CDR3 has 16 residues. The CDR3 protein is CATSASREATNEKLFF.

V usage is TRBV10-3 and J usage is TRBJ1-2; TCRdb reports TRBD1, a call that lacks DNA to check it against. CDR1 and CDR2 from the germline V gene are ENHRY and SYGVKD. The CDR3 is 14 residues long. The chain's CDR3 is CAISESAGGDGYTF.

The chain links TRBV6-6 to TRBJ2-2. The CDR3 contains 14 residues. Germline values: CDR1 MNHNY, CDR2 SVGAGI (reference sequence). Here the CDR3 reads CASSYPLNTGELFF.

The chain couples TRBV7-9 to TRBJ2-5; TCRdb gives TRBD1 as the D gene, but with no DNA this cannot be confirmed. Germline V gives CDR1 SEHNR, CDR2 FQNEAQ (reference sequence). The CDR3 is 15 residues long. The CDR3 spells CASSWVAGGEETQYF.

The rearrangement links TRBV12-3 or TRBV12-4 to TRBJ2-2. The CDR3 covers 14 residues. The CDR3: CASSSTYNTGELFF.

The genes are TRBV7-6 and TRBJ2-7; the D gene TCRdb calls, TRBD1, cannot be checked with no DNA. Germline V CDR1 and CDR2: SGHVS, FNYEAQ. The CDR3 extends over 14 amino acids. The chain's CDR3 is CASSGPIGGYEQYF. The full variable domain, completed using reference TRBV7-6 and TRBJ2-7, is GAGVSQSPRYKVTKRGQDVALRCDPISGHVSLYWYRQALGQGPEFLTYFNYEAQQDKSGLPNDRFSAERPEGSISTLTIQRTEQRDSAMYRCASSGPIGGYEQYFGPGTRLTVT.

This rearrangement joins TRBV9 to TRBJ1-5; checking the TCRdb D call of TRBD1 is not possible without DNA. The CDR3 has 13 amino acids. In germline, CDR1 is SGDLS, CDR2 YYNGEE. This CDR3 is CASGTGGNQPQHF.

The chain employs TRBV19 and TRBJ2-1; TCRdb designates TRBD2, a call that cannot be tested without DNA. Germline assignment: CDR1 LNHDA and CDR2 SQIVND (reference sequence). CDR3 length equals 17 residues. The CDR3 here is CASSIPLTSRPYNEQFF.

The gene calls are TRBV3-1 and TRBJ1-1; TCRdb calls TRBD1, which cannot be checked without DNA. This CDR3 is 17 amino acids long. CDR1 is LGHDT and CDR2 is YNNKEL in the germline V gene (reference sequence). The CDR3: CASSQDMTGEMNTEAFF.

J is TRBJ2-7 and V is TRBV28; TCRdb designates TRBD2, a call that cannot be tested without DNA. CDR1 is MDHEN and CDR2 is SYDVKM in the germline V gene. The CDR3 covers 11 residues. The CDR3 sequence is CASSFPPEQYF.

The gene calls are TRBV7-6 and TRBJ2-1; TCRdb proposes TRBD2, but this gene call is untestable without DNA. Germline lookup yields CDR1 SGHVS and CDR2 FNYEAQ. This CDR3 contains 15 residues. The CDR3 protein is CASSFSRGTYNEQFF.

The chain is built from TRBV4-3 and TRBJ2-3; the TCRdb D gene call, TRBD1, has no DNA to confirm it. The CDR3 has 15 residues. Germline CDR1 reads LGHNA; CDR2 reads YSLEER. The CDR3 reads CASSQAGQRTDTQYF.

The CDR3 region is CSVEDDEGTEAFF. V usage is TRBV29-1 and J usage is TRBJ1-1. Germline V lookup: CDR1 SQVTM, CDR2 ANQGSEA. The CDR3 loop spans 13 amino acids.

This chain joins TRBV7-2 and TRBJ2-1; without DNA, the TCRdb call of TRBD2 cannot be checked. This CDR3 is built from 16 residues. In germline, CDR1 is SGHTA, CDR2 FQGNSA. CDR3 sequence: CASSLAGTSGYNEQFF.

J is TRBJ1-2 and V is TRBV9; there is no DNA to check the TCRdb D call of TRBD1. Germline V CDR1 and CDR2: SGDLS, YYNGEE. CDR3 length: 14 amino acids. This CDR3 is CASSVGTGTYGYTF.

The gene calls are TRBV28 and TRBJ2-7; TCRdb calls TRBD2, which cannot be checked without DNA. The CDR3 is 13 amino acids. CDR1 MDHEN and CDR2 SYDVKM come from the germline V gene. The CDR3 loop reads CASRGVGLYEQYF.

The CDR3: CASSLEGASYEQYF. The chain joins TRBV13 to TRBJ2-7; TCRdb calls TRBD1, which cannot be checked without DNA. Germline assignment: CDR1 PRHDT and CDR2 FYEKMQ (reference sequence). The CDR3 loop spans 14 amino acids. The variable domain in full, completed from reference TRBV13 and TRBJ2-7, reads AAGVIQSPRHLIKEKRETATLKCYPIPRHDTVYWYQQGPGQDPQFLISFYEKMQSDKGSIPDRFSAQQFSDYHSELNMSSLELGDSALYFCASSLEGASYEQYFGPGTRLTVT.

This rearrangement joins TRBV7-3 to TRBJ2-2; TCRdb proposes TRBD1, but this gene call is untestable without DNA. The CDR3 spans 16 residues. Per the germline V gene, CDR1 is SGHTA and CDR2 is FQGTGA. The CDR3 protein is CASSLRQGRDTGELFF.

The rearrangement links TRBV29-1 to TRBJ2-3; TCRdb's D call, TRBD1, is unchecked because there is no DNA. The CDR3 runs to 14 residues. From germline, CDR1 is SQVTM and CDR2 ANQGSEA. This CDR3 reads CSVETGGIEDTQYF.

The chain links TRBV7-9 to TRBJ2-4; TCRdb's D call of TRBD2 is untestable without DNA. The CDR3 has 19 amino acids. The V gene's germline CDR1 is SEHNR and CDR2 FQNEAQ (reference sequence). The CDR3 loop is CASSLTSKTSGRAGNIQYF. The whole variable domain, remainder taken from reference TRBV7-9 and TRBJ2-4, is DTGVSQNPRHKITKRGQNVTFRCDPISEHNRLYWYRQTLGQGPEFLTYFQNEAQLEKSRLLSDRFSAERPKGSFSTLEIQRTEQGDSAMYLCASSLTSKTSGRAGNIQYFGAGTRLSVL.